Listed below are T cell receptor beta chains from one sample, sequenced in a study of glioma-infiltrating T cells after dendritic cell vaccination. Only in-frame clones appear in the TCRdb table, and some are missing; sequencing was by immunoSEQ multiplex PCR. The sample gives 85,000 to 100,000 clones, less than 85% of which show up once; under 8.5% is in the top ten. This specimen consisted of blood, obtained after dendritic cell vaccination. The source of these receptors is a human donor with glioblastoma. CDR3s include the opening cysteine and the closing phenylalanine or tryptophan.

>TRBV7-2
CASSFGDRVEAFF
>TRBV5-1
CASSPTGEKGSLNTEAFF
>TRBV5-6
CASSPRDRTYNSPLHF
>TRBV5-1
CASSLAWTGGSEKLFF
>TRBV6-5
CASSYSSGRGTETQYF
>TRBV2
CASNGITGGPGDTQYF
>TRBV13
CASSLGRGYSYEQYF
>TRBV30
CAWTNRGTGNTIYF
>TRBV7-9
CASSLGPSYEQYF
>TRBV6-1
CASKGTGLPRTEAFF
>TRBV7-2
CASSLASSTGELFF
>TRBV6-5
CASRSGGNQPQHF
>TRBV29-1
CSVEDPPGGTEAFF
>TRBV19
CASSGGYTEAFF
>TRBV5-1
CASSSRKPTDTQYF
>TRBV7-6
CASSPTGPYEQYF
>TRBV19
CASSIAGAKNIQYF
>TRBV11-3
CASSTRDSREAFF
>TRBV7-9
CASSQSGRGGIYNEQFF
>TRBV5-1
CASSLAVRTEQYF
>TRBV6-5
CASSYSGTGGSGELFF
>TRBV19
CASRGQGADNQPQHF
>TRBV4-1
CASSQDPRGEQYF
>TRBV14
CASSQLGQGDTEAFF
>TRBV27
CASSLGTDNQPQHF
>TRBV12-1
CASSFGASYNEQFF
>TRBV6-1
CASSEAKGNGFNEKLFF
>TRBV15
CATSSKGQGPLQRYF
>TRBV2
CASTPSNRVSTEAFF
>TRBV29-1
CSVEGQQNTEAFF
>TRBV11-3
CASSSGQGTYEQYF
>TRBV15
CATSRDLGAHQPQHF
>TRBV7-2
CASSLASGAGNTIYF
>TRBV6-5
CASSYRGTGGRGYTF
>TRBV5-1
CASSPGDLSYGYTF
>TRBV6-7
CARTGGGNTEAFF
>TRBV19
CASKDRAPQPQHF
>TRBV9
CASSVTPDGGYEQYF
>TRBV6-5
CASSPRGYGYTF
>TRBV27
CASSAEGLAGGRYYEQYF
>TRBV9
CASSVVGSGSGNEQFF
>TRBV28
CASSLFHTSGLAGEETQYF
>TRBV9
CASSVSGGANYGYTF
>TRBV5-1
CASSLAEGASGELFF
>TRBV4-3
CASSQERGLDTEAFF
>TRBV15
CATSTRTGEQYF
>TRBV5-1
CASSFSRGYEQYF
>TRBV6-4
CASSEQRGPNTEAFF
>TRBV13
CASSSQDRGNTGELFF
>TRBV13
CASSFRLNPEAFF
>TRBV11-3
CASSSTGQETQYF
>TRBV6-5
CASSLTGGSYNEQFF
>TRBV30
CAWSVGGGRAETQYF
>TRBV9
CASSADSYSGNTIYF
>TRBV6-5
CASSYSTQPTETQYF
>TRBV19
CASSMAGGAHEQYF
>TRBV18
CASSPIPGQGPDNYGYTF